This TCR beta chain was recovered during a study of blood T cell repertoires in COVID-19. Across the whole study: Samples came from the United States, Italy and Spain, spanning acute and convalescent COVID-19. The cDNA or gDNA used as material had been derived from T cells, B-cell-depleted T cells, or PBMCs.

As handled by the study authors: How many nucleated cells were present was estimated from reference gene primer amplification. Sequencing was performed with immunoSEQ multiplex PCR; in TCRdb, only in-frame clones are kept and a portion is missing. V and J calls and clone size come straight from that table; D and trimming were deduced from the DNA. Among 250,000 to 300,000 clones listed, around 86% were seen once. The CDR3 length is 14 residues. Germline values: CDR1 SGHRS, CDR2 YFSETQ. Trimming cost V 4 bases and J 8 bases; bases outside gene matches: 8. J is TRBJ1-4 and V is TRBV5-1, with 7 bases aligning to TRBD1. This clonotype originated in a man between 50 and 59 years old with acute or convalescent COVID-19. The specimen was peripheral blood. CDR3 in amino acids: CASSRQGMDEKLFF. The CDR3 bases are TGCGCCAGCAGCAGACAGGGAATGGACGAAAAACTGTTTTTT.